Listed below are T cell receptor beta chains from one sample, sequenced in a study of blood T cell repertoires in COVID-19. Here immunoSEQ multiplex PCR was the method, and the copy in TCRdb shows in-frame clones only, minus some. The sample lists over 350,000 clones; more than 85% were seen once. Sequenced material: peripheral blood. The source of these receptors is a woman in her twenties or thirties with acute or convalescent COVID-19. CDR3s include the opening cysteine and the closing phenylalanine or tryptophan. Fields, in order: J gene, clone size, D gene, V gene, CDR3 DNA, CDR3 protein. D genes are given only for firm matches. Some rows mark clone size as missing; the rest say once, few, many or name a class of expanded clone.

j_call: TRBJ2-7
clone_size: -
d_call: TRBD1
v_call: TRBV5-4
cdr3_nt: TGTGCCAGCAGCCCGGACAGGATCCTCTACGAGCAGTACTTC
cdr3_aa: CASSPDRILYEQYF

j_call: TRBJ1-4
clone_size: once
d_call: -
v_call: TRBV2
cdr3_nt: TGTGCCAGCAGCCCCGGAGGGGTGGGAGAAAAACTGTTTTTT
cdr3_aa: CASSPGGVGEKLFF

j_call: TRBJ2-5
clone_size: -
d_call: TRBD2
v_call: TRBV6-6
cdr3_nt: TGTGCCAGCAGTGACGGGACTAGCGGTCGGGAGACCCAGTACTTC
cdr3_aa: CASSDGTSGRETQYF

j_call: TRBJ1-1
clone_size: -
d_call: -
v_call: TRBV6-5
cdr3_nt: TGTGCCAGCAGTACTGGGGGGGGGACCGGCACTGAAGCTTTCTTT
cdr3_aa: CASSTGGGTGTEAFF

j_call: TRBJ1-1
clone_size: -
d_call: -
v_call: TRBV11-2
cdr3_nt: TGTGCCAGCAGCGTGGGACACACGAACACTGAAGCTTTCTTT
cdr3_aa: CASSVGHTNTEAFF

j_call: TRBJ2-2
clone_size: -
d_call: -
v_call: TRBV6-5
cdr3_nt: TGTGCCAGCAGTTCTACAGGGCCCCCCGGGGAGCTGTTTTTT
cdr3_aa: CASSSTGPPGELFF

j_call: TRBJ1-2
clone_size: -
d_call: -
v_call: TRBV5-1
cdr3_nt: TGCGCCAGCGGTACAGGTCGTCATGGCTACACCTTC
cdr3_aa: CASGTGRHGYTF

j_call: TRBJ2-5
clone_size: once
d_call: -
v_call: TRBV10-2
cdr3_nt: TGCGCCAGCAGTGTCAGGCTGGAGACCCAGTACTTC
cdr3_aa: CASSVRLETQYF

j_call: TRBJ2-1
clone_size: -
d_call: -
v_call: TRBV2
cdr3_nt: TGTGCCAGCAGTTCCGAGGGGACTTCGACCTACAATGAGCAGTTCTTC
cdr3_aa: CASSSEGTSTYNEQFF

j_call: TRBJ2-2
clone_size: -
d_call: -
v_call: TRBV5-5
cdr3_nt: TGTGCCAGCAGCTTGATTCTGAACACCGGGGAGCTGTTTTTT
cdr3_aa: CASSLILNTGELFF

j_call: TRBJ2-4
clone_size: once
d_call: -
v_call: TRBV5-6
cdr3_nt: TGTGCCAGCAGCTTCTCCACTGGGAAACTAGGACGGGACATTCAGTACTTC
cdr3_aa: CASSFSTGKLGRDIQYF

j_call: TRBJ2-5
clone_size: -
d_call: -
v_call: TRBV6-5
cdr3_nt: TGTGCCAGCCTACGGGGTAGCGGCTTCCAAGAGACCCAGTACTTC
cdr3_aa: CASLRGSGFQETQYF

j_call: TRBJ2-6
clone_size: -
d_call: TRBD1
v_call: TRBV28
cdr3_nt: TGTGCCAGCAGTCCCCGCCTCCGGGACAGGGGAAAAGGGGCCAACGTCCTGACTTTC
cdr3_aa: CASSPRLRDRGKGANVLTF

j_call: TRBJ1-5
clone_size: -
d_call: -
v_call: TRBV10-3
cdr3_nt: TGTGCCATCCGGGACACCGAAACTAATCAGCCCCAGCATTTT
cdr3_aa: CAIRDTETNQPQHF

j_call: TRBJ2-1
clone_size: -
d_call: -
v_call: TRBV19
cdr3_nt: TGTGCCAGTACGGGTCAGGGGATCAATGAGCAGTTCTTC
cdr3_aa: CASTGQGINEQFF

j_call: TRBJ1-2
clone_size: -
d_call: -
v_call: TRBV5-4
cdr3_nt: TGTGCCAGCAGCTTGGGGGGCCCTAACTATGGCTACACCTTC
cdr3_aa: CASSLGGPNYGYTF

j_call: TRBJ2-1
clone_size: -
d_call: TRBD1
v_call: TRBV5-1
cdr3_nt: TGCGCCAGCAGCCTTACGACAGGGGTCAACAATGAGCAGTTCTTC
cdr3_aa: CASSLTTGVNNEQFF

j_call: TRBJ2-3
clone_size: -
d_call: TRBD2
v_call: TRBV18
cdr3_nt: TGTGCCAGCTCACCATCGCAACTAGCGGGGGGCCCCAGTAGCACAGATACGCAGTATTTT
cdr3_aa: CASSPSQLAGGPSSTDTQYF

j_call: TRBJ1-2
clone_size: -
d_call: -
v_call: TRBV12-3/TRBV12-4
cdr3_nt: TGTGCCAGCAGTCCCGGTGACTCCTATGGCTACACCTTC
cdr3_aa: CASSPGDSYGYTF

j_call: TRBJ2-5
clone_size: once
d_call: TRBD1
v_call: TRBV24-1
cdr3_nt: TGTGCCACCAGTGACTCGACAGGGATAGAAGAGACCCAGTACTTC
cdr3_aa: CATSDSTGIEETQYF

j_call: TRBJ2-5
clone_size: -
d_call: -
v_call: TRBV6-5
cdr3_nt: TGTGCCAGCAGTTACCCCGCGGAATCAGAGACCCAGTACTTC
cdr3_aa: CASSYPAESETQYF

j_call: TRBJ2-1
clone_size: -
d_call: TRBD2
v_call: TRBV5-1
cdr3_nt: TGCGCCAGCAATATATATAGCGGGGGGGCCGATGAGCAGTTCTTC
cdr3_aa: CASNIYSGGADEQFF

j_call: TRBJ1-4
clone_size: -
d_call: -
v_call: TRBV7-2
cdr3_nt: TGTGCCAGCAGCGCGGCCACCACAGGGAATGAAAAACTGTTTTTT
cdr3_aa: CASSAATTGNEKLFF

j_call: TRBJ1-1
clone_size: -
d_call: -
v_call: TRBV15
cdr3_nt: TGTGCCACCAGTATGCTTCTTGAGGGCGAAGCTTTCTTT
cdr3_aa: CATSMLLEGEAFF

j_call: TRBJ1-5
clone_size: few
d_call: -
v_call: TRBV5-5
cdr3_nt: TGTGCCAGCAGCTTGGTTGGAGGGACGGTTCAGCCCCAGCATTTT
cdr3_aa: CASSLVGGTVQPQHF

j_call: TRBJ1-5
clone_size: -
d_call: -
v_call: TRBV27
cdr3_nt: TGTGCCAGCAGCCCGATCGACAGGTTTAGCAATCAGCCCCAGCATTTT
cdr3_aa: CASSPIDRFSNQPQHF

j_call: TRBJ1-1
clone_size: -
d_call: TRBD1
v_call: TRBV5-1
cdr3_nt: TGCGCCAGCAGCCCGGAAGGGGGCCCCAGGACCGCTGAAGCTTTCTTT
cdr3_aa: CASSPEGGPRTAEAFF

j_call: TRBJ1-2
clone_size: -
d_call: TRBD1
v_call: TRBV10-3
cdr3_nt: TGTGCCATCAGTGATCCGGGACAGGCTAACTATGGCTACACCTTC
cdr3_aa: CAISDPGQANYGYTF

j_call: TRBJ1-2
clone_size: -
d_call: -
v_call: TRBV30
cdr3_nt: TGTGCCTGGAGTGTAGAACAGGTTGGCTACACCTTC
cdr3_aa: CAWSVEQVGYTF

j_call: TRBJ1-2
clone_size: few
d_call: -
v_call: TRBV7-9
cdr3_nt: TGTGCCAGCAGCTTTGCCCTTAACAGGCGTGGCTACACCTTC
cdr3_aa: CASSFALNRRGYTF

j_call: TRBJ1-1
clone_size: -
d_call: TRBD1
v_call: TRBV6-5
cdr3_nt: TGTGCCAGCAGCCCAGGACAGGGTAACACTGAAGCTTTCTTT
cdr3_aa: CASSPGQGNTEAFF

j_call: TRBJ2-2
clone_size: -
d_call: TRBD2
v_call: TRBV7-3
cdr3_nt: TGTGCCAGCAGCCCCTGGGAGGGGCCCACCGGGGAGCTGTTTTTT
cdr3_aa: CASSPWEGPTGELFF

j_call: TRBJ2-5
clone_size: -
d_call: -
v_call: TRBV9
cdr3_nt: TGTGCCAGCAGCGTAAGTGGTAGGGGTTTTCTGGAGACCCAGTACTTC
cdr3_aa: CASSVSGRGFLETQYF

j_call: TRBJ2-7
clone_size: -
d_call: -
v_call: TRBV29-1
cdr3_nt: TGCAGCGTTGTGACAGGCTCCTTCGAGCAGTACTTC
cdr3_aa: CSVVTGSFEQYF

j_call: TRBJ2-5
clone_size: -
d_call: -
v_call: TRBV5-4
cdr3_nt: TGTGCCAGCAGCCTCCCTACGGCGGGGTCTCAAGAGACCCAGTACTTC
cdr3_aa: CASSLPTAGSQETQYF

j_call: TRBJ1-2
clone_size: -
d_call: TRBD1
v_call: TRBV27
cdr3_nt: TGTGCCAGCAGGGGGACAGGGAGCTATGGCTACACCTTC
cdr3_aa: CASRGTGSYGYTF

j_call: TRBJ1-1
clone_size: -
d_call: TRBD1
v_call: TRBV5-6
cdr3_nt: TGTGCCAGCAGCCCGTCACAGGGGCGGGTGGGCACTGAAGCTTTCTTT
cdr3_aa: CASSPSQGRVGTEAFF